The clone carrying this T cell receptor (beta chain) was detected many times. This sample is drawn from a study of blood T cells in healthy people across ages. Germline CDR1 and CDR2: MGHDK and SYGVNS. The CDR3 runs 15 residues. Trimming shortened V by 6 bases and J by 4 bases, and 19 bases separated the two germline ends. Alongside a J-beta primer mix, a sample-barcoded 5' primer served in a second PCR lasting about 7 to 11 cycles. Researchers report that a template-switch adaptor with 12 random nucleotides tagged each cDNA molecule. TCRdb recomputed calls from the 5' RACE reads with MiXCR, one row per CDR3 protein. The sample has 710,000 or so distinct CDR3 sequences, about 30% seen once.

The material sequenced was blood. The origin of this receptor is a woman of 80 years or more in good health. The rearrangement uses TRBV25-1 and TRBJ2-7, with D maybe TRBD1 (6 bases). The CDR3 protein is CASSQRVTGTYEQYF. CDR3 sequence (DNA): TGTGCCAGCAGCCAACGAGTGACGGGGACATACGAGCAGTACTTC.